The next 23 T cell receptor beta chains were all read from a single sample in a study of T-cell reconstitution after alpha-beta-depleted transplantation in children (TCRdb year 2016). Library construction relied on PCR. The reads were generated on an Illumina HiSeq 2500. TCR libraries were prepared with molecular barcoding, using unique molecular identifiers to normalize TCRbeta repertoire quantification. TCRdb reran the public reads through fastp at Q25 and MiXCR, keeping productive beta chains. Rows are unified per CDR3 protein, each entry keeping the most common DNA and genes. This sample has under 450,000 distinct CDR3 sequences in its table, and approximately 12% of those were observed once. The ten largest clones represent around 4.5% of the sample. The sample in question was PBMCs, obtained from the stem cell graft. The source is a human donor who donated a stem cell graft to a child with Fanconi anemia.

There are a few counts of this clonotype. DNA of the CDR3: TGCAGCGTTGACTGGAGGGGAAACACCGGGGAGCTGTTTTTT. This translates into CSVDWRGNTGELFF. The V and J genes are TRBV29-1 and TRBJ2-2, with D possibly matching TRBD2 (6 bases). Deletions cut 3 bases from V and 2 bases from J, with 10 bases between. Germline V lookup: CDR1 SQVTM, CDR2 ANQGSEA. This CDR3 spans 14 amino acids.

Many counts were recorded for this clonotype. The chain uses TRBV29-1 and TRBJ1-1; D uncertain. Trimming cost V 4 bases and J 1 base, with 10 bases left between them. The CDR3 length is 13 residues. Germline V CDR1 and CDR2: SQVTM, ANQGSEA. For the CDR3, the DNA is TGCAGCGTTGTCCCACGGCAGAACACTGAAGCTTTCTTT. Protein: CSVVPRQNTEAFF.

In its sample, this clonotype was seen a few times. The chain has TRBV4-2 and TRBJ1-4; D unclear. V lost 1 base, J lost 0 bases, and 9 bases lay in between. Germline values: CDR1 LGHNA, CDR2 YNFKEQ. CDR3 length: 16 residues. CDR3 amino acids: CASSQGGRTTNEKLFF. CDR3 nucleotides: TGTGCCAGCAGCCAAGGAGGAAGGACAACTAATGAAAAACTGTTTTTT.

V usage is TRBV12-3 or TRBV12-4 and J usage is TRBJ1-5; D is unclear. The CDR3 is 14 amino acids. V was cut by 6 bases and J by 4 bases, with 13 bases left in between. The CDR3 region has the DNA TGTGCCAGCAGACCCTCGGCTGGGAATCAGCCCCAGCATTTT. This translates into CASRPSAGNQPQHF.

The rearrangement links TRBV5-1 to TRBJ2-7; perhaps D is TRBD1 or TRBD2 (5 bases each). The V end lost 3 bases, the J end lost 6 bases, and 13 bases lay between the germline ends. The CDR3 length is 13 residues. Germline V gene lookup returns CDR1 SGHRS and CDR2 YFSETQ. The CDR3 nucleotides are TGCGCCAGCAGCTCCCAGGGAGAGGGCGAGCAGTACTTC. Protein product: CASSSQGEGEQYF.

In this sample, this clonotype turned up a few times. The chain has TRBV2 and TRBJ1-1; weak D call: TRBD1 (5 bases). Trimming left V 5 bases short and J 3 bases short, with 10 bases between. CDR1 is SNHLY and CDR2 is FYNNEI in the germline V gene. This CDR3 has 13 amino acids. This CDR3 reads CASSFETDTEAFF. CDR3 DNA sequence: TGTGCCAGCAGTTTCGAGACAGACACTGAAGCTTTCTTT.

This clonotype was found a few times. The gene calls are TRBV12-3 or TRBV12-4 and TRBJ1-4; maybe TRBD1 (6 bases). The CDR3 contains 13 residues. The ends were cut back, 2 bases at V and 12 bases at J, with 13 bases in the middle. CDR3 loop: CASSLNREWELFF. CDR3 nucleotide sequence: TGTGCCAGCAGTTTAAACAGGGAGTGGGAACTGTTTTTT.

This clonotype occurred a few times. The chain links TRBV15 to TRBJ1-2; D remains unclear. CDR3 length: 12 residues. V gave up 0 bases and J gave up 1 base, with 0 bases separating them. In germline, CDR1 is LNHNV, CDR2 YYDKDF (reference sequence). The CDR3 sequence is CATSRDNYGYTF. CDR3 bases: TGTGCCACCAGCAGAGATAACTATGGCTACACCTTC. Using reference TRBV15 and TRBJ1-2 for the parts outside the CDR3, the full variable domain is DAMVIQNPRYQVTQFGKPVTLSCSQTLNHNVMYWYQQKSSQAPKLLFHYYDKDFNNEADTPDNFQSRRPNTSFCFLDIRSPGLGDTAMYLCATSRDNYGYTFGSGTRLTVV.

Ten or more counts support this clonotype. The rearrangement links TRBV6-1 to TRBJ1-5; 8 nucleotides align to TRBD1. Looked up from germline, CDR1 is MNHNS and CDR2 is SASEGT. V lost 2 bases, J lost 2 bases, and 5 bases stayed unmatched. The CDR3 has 16 residues. DNA for the CDR3: TGTGCCAGCAGTGAAAGGGACAGGCGGGGCAATCAGCCCCAGCATTTT. It yields the protein CASSERDRRGNQPQHF.

This clonotype turned up a few times. V is TRBV27 and J is TRBJ1-1; a weak D match, TRBD1 (5 bases). V lost 9 bases and J lost 1, with 18 bases in between. CDR1 and CDR2 (germline): MNHEY, SMNVEV (reference sequence). The CDR3 contains 15 residues. The CDR3 loop reads CASYPPGVPNTEAFF. Written as DNA, the CDR3 is TGTGCCAGTTATCCTCCGGGGGTTCCGAACACTGAAGCTTTCTTT.

This clonotype was counted a few times. This rearrangement joins TRBV5-6 to TRBJ2-2; either TRBD1 or TRBD2 may fit D (5 bases each). The CDR3 sequence is 15 residues long. Trimming shortened V by 4 bases and J by 0 bases, and 10 bases separated the two germline ends. Per the germline V gene, CDR1 is SGHDT and CDR2 is YYEEEE. The CDR3 DNA reads TGTGCCAGCAGCAGGGGAGCCGCGAACACCGGGGAGCTGTTTTTT. It translates to CASSRGAANTGELFF.

The chain links TRBV10-3 to TRBJ2-3; D remains ambiguous. The V gene lost 10 bases and the J gene lost 3 bases, with 11 bases spanning the gap. Germline V gene data show CDR1 as ENHRY and CDR2 as SYGVKD. The CDR3 consists of 12 residues. CDR3 protein: CATQKPTDTQYF. The DNA for the CDR3 is TGTGCCACTCAAAAACCTACAGATACGCAGTATTTT.

The V gene is TRBV5-1, the J gene TRBJ2-3; the D is unclear. The germline V gene encodes CDR1 SGHRS and CDR2 YFSETQ. The CDR3 consists of 16 residues. Deletions cut 0 bases from V and 2 bases from J, with 13 bases between. The CDR3: CASSLGQWTNTDTQYF. The CDR3 DNA is TGCGCCAGCAGCTTGGGTCAGTGGACCAACACAGATACGCAGTATTTT.

Ten or more counts support this clonotype. J is TRBJ2-2 and V is TRBV9; TRBD1 aligns across 7 bases. Germline loops: CDR1 SGDLS, CDR2 YYNGEE. This CDR3 is 13 amino acids long. Losses at the gene ends were 3 bases for V and 6 bases for J; bases not matched to a gene: 2. CDR3 sequence: CASSATGAGELFF. CDR3 DNA: TGTGCCAGCAGCGCCACAGGGGCCGGGGAGCTGTTTTTT.

The chain is built from TRBV20-1 and TRBJ2-1; weak D call: TRBD1 (6 bases). The V gene lost 0 bases and the J gene lost 1 base, with 13 bases spanning the gap. The germline gives CDR1 DFQATT, CDR2 SNEGSKA (reference sequence). CDR3 length equals 16 residues. This CDR3 is CSARDTGQGSYNEQFF. The DNA for the CDR3 is TGCAGTGCTAGAGATACGGGTCAGGGGTCCTACAATGAGCAGTTCTTC.

The table lists this clonotype with many counts. This rearrangement joins TRBV30 to TRBJ1-5; tentatively, D is TRBD1 (5 bases). Trimming left V 0 bases short and J 2 bases short, with 11 bases between. CDR3 size: 15 residues. Germline CDR1 reads GTSNPN; CDR2 reads SVGIG (reference sequence). DNA of the CDR3: TGTGCCTGGAGTGTACTCGGGGGGGGCAATCAGCCCCAGCATTTT. This codes for CAWSVLGGGNQPQHF.

The V call is TRBV12-3 or TRBV12-4, the J call TRBJ1-4; no reliable D call. V lost 2 bases to trimming and J lost 3 bases, with 10 bases between them. CDR3 length: 15 amino acids. In DNA form, the CDR3 reads TGTGCCAGCAGTTTAAATGTCTGGGCTAATGAAAAACTGTTTTTT. Amino acids: CASSLNVWANEKLFF.

The V call is TRBV5-1, the J call TRBJ1-2; D ambiguous. The CDR3 runs to 14 residues. Trimming left V 0 bases short and J 3 bases short, with 9 bases between. CDR1 is SGHRS, CDR2 YFSETQ, per germline. The CDR3: CASSLGRGHYGYTF. DNA of the CDR3: TGCGCCAGCAGCTTGGGGCGGGGTCACTATGGCTACACCTTC. The complete variable domain, with remaining parts taken from reference TRBV5-1 and TRBJ1-2, reads KAGVTQTPRYLIKTRGQQVTLSCSPISGHRSVSWYQQTPGQGLQFLFEYFSETQRNKGNFPGRFSGRQFSNSRSEMNVSTLELGDSALYLCASSLGRGHYGYTFGSGTRLTVV.

This clonotype occurred a few times. CDR3 amino acids: CASSLAGADNEQFF. The CDR3 bases are TGCGCCAGCAGCTTGGCTGGGGCGGACAATGAGCAGTTCTTC. The V and J genes are TRBV5-1 and TRBJ2-1, with D possibly TRBD1 on 5 matching bases. The CDR3 extends over 14 amino acids. Germline-derived CDR1 and CDR2 are SGHRS and YFSETQ. V was pared by 0 bases and J by 5 bases, with 9 bases between.

This clonotype was found many times. The genes are TRBV6-2 or TRBV6-3 and TRBJ2-2; 10 positions agree with TRBD2. CDR3 length: 17 amino acids. The J segment lost 3 bases and the V segment lost 4 bases, leaving 8 bases of the junction unmatched. The germline CDR1 and CDR2 sequences are MNHEY and SVGEGT. CDR3 bases: TGTGCCAGCAGTTTCTACCCTAGCGGGGGTGACACCGGGGAGCTGTTTTTT. Translation gives CASSFYPSGGDTGELFF.

This clonotype was observed a handful of times. The chain joins TRBV10-3 to TRBJ2-5, with 7 bases identical to TRBD1. V shed 6 bases and J 3 bases; nucleotides not matched to a gene: 1. The CDR3 length is 12 residues. Per the germline V gene, CDR1 is ENHRY and CDR2 is SYGVKD. The CDR3 DNA is TGTGCCATCAGCGACAGGGAAGAGACCCAGTACTTC. Translation gives CAISDREETQYF.

This clonotype appeared many times. The chain couples TRBV5-1 to TRBJ2-1; 9 bases match TRBD1. V lost 4 bases, J lost 10 bases, and 15 bases stayed unmatched. The germline V gene encodes CDR1 SGHRS and CDR2 YFSETQ. The CDR3 has 16 residues. The CDR3 DNA follows: TGCGCCAGCAGCGATTTAAGTTCACAGGGGGCTGAAGAGCAGTTCTTC. Protein sequence: CASSDLSSQGAEEQFF.

The table lists this clonotype with a few counts. The chain employs TRBV18 and TRBJ2-3; tentative D call: TRBD2 (5 bases). The CDR3 spans 16 residues. Trimming took 1 base from V and 0 from J, leaving 11 bases between them. Germline lookup yields CDR1 KGHSH and CDR2 LQKENI. CDR3 coding DNA: TGTGCCAGCTCACCACAACTAGTCGGTAGCACAGATACGCAGTATTTT. Translating it yields CASSPQLVGSTDTQYF.